This TCR beta chain is from a study of blood T cell repertoires in COVID-19. Looking at the study overall: Whether acute or convalescent, the COVID-19 samples came from the United States, Italy and Spain. PBMCs, B-cell-depleted T cells, or T cells provided the cDNA or gDNA that made up the material.

The germline CDR1 and CDR2 sequences are SGHRS and YFSETQ. There are 14 residues in the CDR3. V shed 5 bases, J shed 4 bases, and the junction held 3 bases outside the gene matches. In the original analysis: Scientists estimated how many nucleated cells there were by amplifying reference gene primers. Produced via immunoSEQ multiplex PCR; TCRdb's table is partial and in-frame only. V and J calls and clone size are given by that table; D and trimming were obtained from the DNA. The table includes roughly 340,000 clones, under 95% detected once. What was sequenced was peripheral blood. This receptor was identified in a woman between 18 and 29 years old who had recovered from COVID-19. The chain couples TRBV5-1 to TRBJ2-2; 9 bases agree with TRBD1. For the CDR3, the DNA is TGCGCCAGCAGACAGGGGGCGGGCACCGGGGAGCTGTTTTTT. It is translated as CASRQGAGTGELFF.